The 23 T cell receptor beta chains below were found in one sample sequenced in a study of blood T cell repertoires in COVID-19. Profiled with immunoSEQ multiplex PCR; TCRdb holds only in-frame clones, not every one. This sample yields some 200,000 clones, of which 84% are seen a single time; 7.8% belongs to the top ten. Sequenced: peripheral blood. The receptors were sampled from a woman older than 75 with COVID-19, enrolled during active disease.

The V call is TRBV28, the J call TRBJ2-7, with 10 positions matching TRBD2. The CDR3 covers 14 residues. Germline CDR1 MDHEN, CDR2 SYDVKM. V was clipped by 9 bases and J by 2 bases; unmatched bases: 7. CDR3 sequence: CASTGTSVTYEQYF. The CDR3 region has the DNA TGTGCCAGTACCGGGACTAGCGTGACCTACGAGCAGTACTTC.

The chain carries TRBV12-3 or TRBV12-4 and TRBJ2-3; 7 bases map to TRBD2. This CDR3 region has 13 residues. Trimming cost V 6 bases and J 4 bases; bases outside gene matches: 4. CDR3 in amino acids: CASSRLAPDTQYF. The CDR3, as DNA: TGTGCCAGCAGCCGACTAGCACCAGATACGCAGTATTTT.

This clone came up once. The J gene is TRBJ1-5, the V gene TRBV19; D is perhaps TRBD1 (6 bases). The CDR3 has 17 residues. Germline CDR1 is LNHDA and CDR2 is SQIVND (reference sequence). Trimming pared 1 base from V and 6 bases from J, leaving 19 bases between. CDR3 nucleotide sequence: TGTGCCAGTAGTATAGGGGTCGTGGGGGCGAATCGTCAGCCCCAGCATTTT. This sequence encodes CASSIGVVGANRQPQHF.

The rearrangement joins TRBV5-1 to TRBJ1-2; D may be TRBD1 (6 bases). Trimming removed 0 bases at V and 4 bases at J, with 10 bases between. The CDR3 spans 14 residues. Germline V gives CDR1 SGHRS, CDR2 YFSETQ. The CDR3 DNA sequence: TGCGCCAGCAGCTTGGTACAGGGCGCCTATGGCTACACCTTC. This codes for CASSLVQGAYGYTF.

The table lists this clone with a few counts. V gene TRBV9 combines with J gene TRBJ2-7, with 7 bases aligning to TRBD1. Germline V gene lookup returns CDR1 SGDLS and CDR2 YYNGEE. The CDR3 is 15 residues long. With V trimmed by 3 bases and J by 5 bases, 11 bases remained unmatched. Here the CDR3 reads CASSATRQGWHEQYF. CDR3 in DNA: TGTGCCAGCAGCGCAACCAGACAGGGATGGCACGAGCAGTACTTC. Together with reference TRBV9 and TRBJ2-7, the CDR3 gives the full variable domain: DSGVTQTPKHLITATGQRVTLRCSPRSGDLSVYWYQQSLDQGLQFLIQYYNGEERAKGNILERFSAQQFPDLHSELNLSSLELGDSALYFCASSATRQGWHEQYFGPGTRLTVT.

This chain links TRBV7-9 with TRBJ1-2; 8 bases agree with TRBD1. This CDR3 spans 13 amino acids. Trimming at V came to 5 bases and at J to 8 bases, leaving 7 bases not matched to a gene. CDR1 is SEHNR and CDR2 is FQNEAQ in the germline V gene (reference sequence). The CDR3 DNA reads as TGTGCCAGCAGCCCCCAGGGGGCAGTCGGCTACACCTTC. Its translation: CASSPQGAVGYTF. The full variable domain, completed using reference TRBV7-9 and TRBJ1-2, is DTGVSQNPRHKITKRGQNVTFRCDPISEHNRLYWYRQTLGQGPEFLTYFQNEAQLEKSRLLSDRFSAERPKGSFSTLEIQRTEQGDSAMYLCASSPQGAVGYTFGSGTRLTVV.

In DNA, the CDR3 is TGCAGCGGATATCAGGGGTCGGGAGAGACCCAGTACTTC. It encodes CSGYQGSGETQYF. The gene calls are TRBV29-1 and TRBJ2-5; D is possibly TRBD1 (6 bases). Germline loops: CDR1 SQVTM, CDR2 ANQGSEA. CDR3 length: 13 amino acids. Trimming removed 7 bases at V and 4 bases at J, with 16 bases between.

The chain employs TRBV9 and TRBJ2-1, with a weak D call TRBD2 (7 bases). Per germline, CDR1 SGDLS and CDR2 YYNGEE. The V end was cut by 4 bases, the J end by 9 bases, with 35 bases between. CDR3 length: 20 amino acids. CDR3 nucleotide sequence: TGTGCCAGCAGCCCCCCGGGGGTCCTAGCACGGAGCCGAGGGGGGGGTGAGCAGTTCTTC. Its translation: CASSPPGVLARSRGGGEQFF. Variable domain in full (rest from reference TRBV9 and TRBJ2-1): DSGVTQTPKHLITATGQRVTLRCSPRSGDLSVYWYQQSLDQGLQFLIQYYNGEERAKGNILERFSAQQFPDLHSELNLSSLELGDSALYFCASSPPGVLARSRGGGEQFFGPGTRLTVL.

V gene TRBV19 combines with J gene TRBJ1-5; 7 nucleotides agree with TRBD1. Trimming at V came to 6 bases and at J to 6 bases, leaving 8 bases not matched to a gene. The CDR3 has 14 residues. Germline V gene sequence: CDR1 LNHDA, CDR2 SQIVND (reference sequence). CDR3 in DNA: TGTGCCAGTAGACAAACAGGGGTAGCTCAGCCCCAGCATTTT. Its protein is CASRQTGVAQPQHF.

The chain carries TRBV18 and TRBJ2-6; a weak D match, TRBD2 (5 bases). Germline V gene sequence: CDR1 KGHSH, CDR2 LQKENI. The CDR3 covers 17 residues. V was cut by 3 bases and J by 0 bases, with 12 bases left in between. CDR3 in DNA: TGTGCCAGCTCACCCAATGGACTCACCTCTGGGGCCAACGTCCTGACTTTC. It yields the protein CASSPNGLTSGANVLTF.

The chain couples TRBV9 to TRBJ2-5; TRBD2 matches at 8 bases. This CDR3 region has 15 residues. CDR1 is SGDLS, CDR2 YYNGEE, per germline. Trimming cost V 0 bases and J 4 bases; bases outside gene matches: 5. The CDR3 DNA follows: TGTGCCAGCAGCGTAGACCTGACTAGCGCAGAGACCCAGTACTTC. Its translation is CASSVDLTSAETQYF.

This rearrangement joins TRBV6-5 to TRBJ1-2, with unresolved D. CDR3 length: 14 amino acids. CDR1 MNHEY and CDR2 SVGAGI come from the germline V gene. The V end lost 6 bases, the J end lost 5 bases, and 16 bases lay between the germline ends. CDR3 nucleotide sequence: TGTGCCAGCAGCCCCTCCCTCGGAGGGTATGGCTACACCTTC. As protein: CASSPSLGGYGYTF.

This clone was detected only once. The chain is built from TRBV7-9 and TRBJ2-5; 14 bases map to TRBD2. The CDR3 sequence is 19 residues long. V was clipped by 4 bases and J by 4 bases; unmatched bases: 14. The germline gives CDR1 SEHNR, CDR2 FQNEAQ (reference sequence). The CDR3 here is CASSSRGPGLAGVGETQYF. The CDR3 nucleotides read TGTGCCAGCAGCTCCAGAGGGCCGGGACTAGCGGGAGTGGGAGAGACCCAGTACTTC.

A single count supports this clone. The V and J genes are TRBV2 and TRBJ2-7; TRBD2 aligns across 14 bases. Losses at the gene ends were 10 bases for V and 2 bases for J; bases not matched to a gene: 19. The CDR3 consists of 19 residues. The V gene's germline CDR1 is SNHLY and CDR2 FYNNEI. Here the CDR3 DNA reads TGTGCCATCACAGACCTGGGACTAGCGGGAGAGGGTGACCCCTACGAGCAGTACTTC. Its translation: CAITDLGLAGEGDPYEQYF.

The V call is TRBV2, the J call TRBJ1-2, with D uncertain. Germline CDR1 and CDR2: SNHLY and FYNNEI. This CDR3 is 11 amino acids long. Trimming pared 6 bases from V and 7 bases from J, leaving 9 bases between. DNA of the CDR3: TGTGCCAGCAGCCCCTATTCTGGCTACACCTTC. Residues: CASSPYSGYTF.

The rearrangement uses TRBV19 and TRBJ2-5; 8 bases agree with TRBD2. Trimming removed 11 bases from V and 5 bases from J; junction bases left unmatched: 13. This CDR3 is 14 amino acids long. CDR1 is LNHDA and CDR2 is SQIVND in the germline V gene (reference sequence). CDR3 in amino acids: CAVGPAGDWETQYF. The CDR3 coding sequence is TGTGCCGTAGGACCAGCGGGGGACTGGGAGACCCAGTACTTC.

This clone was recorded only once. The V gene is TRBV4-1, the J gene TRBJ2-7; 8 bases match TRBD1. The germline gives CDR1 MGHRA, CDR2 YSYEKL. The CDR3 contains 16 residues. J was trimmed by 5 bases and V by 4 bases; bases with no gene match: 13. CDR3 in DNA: TGCGCCAGCAGCCCCGCCCCCGCAGGGGGCAGCGACGAGCAGTACTTC. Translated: CASSPAPAGGSDEQYF.

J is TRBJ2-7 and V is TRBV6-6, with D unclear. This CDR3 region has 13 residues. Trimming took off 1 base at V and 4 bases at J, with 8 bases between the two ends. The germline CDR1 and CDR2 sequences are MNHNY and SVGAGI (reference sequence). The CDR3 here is CASSYFGFYEQYF. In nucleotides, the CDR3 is TGTGCCAGCAGTTACTTCGGGTTTTACGAGCAGTACTTC.

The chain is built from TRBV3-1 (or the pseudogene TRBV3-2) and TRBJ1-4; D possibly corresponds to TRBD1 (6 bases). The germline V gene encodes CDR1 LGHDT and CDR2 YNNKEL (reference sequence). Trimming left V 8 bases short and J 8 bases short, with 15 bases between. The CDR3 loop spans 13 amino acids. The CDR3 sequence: CASSQGLAEKLFF. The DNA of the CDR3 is TGTGCCAGCTCCCAGGGGCTGGCCGAAAAACTGTTTTTT.

CDR3 sequence (DNA): TGTGCCAGCAGCGCTGGGACTGGGCACAATGAGCAGTTCTTC. It translates to CASSAGTGHNEQFF. The J gene is TRBJ2-1, the V gene TRBV9; perhaps TRBD2 as D (6 bases). The V gene's germline CDR1 is SGDLS and CDR2 YYNGEE. The CDR3 consists of 14 residues. V was clipped by 3 bases and J by 5 bases, with 12 bases between them.

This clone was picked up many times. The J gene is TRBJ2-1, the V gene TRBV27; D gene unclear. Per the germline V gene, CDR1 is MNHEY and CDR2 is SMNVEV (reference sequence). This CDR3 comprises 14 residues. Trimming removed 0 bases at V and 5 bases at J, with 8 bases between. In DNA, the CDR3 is TGTGCCAGCAGTTTATCGCATAGCAACAATGAGCAGTTCTTC. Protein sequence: CASSLSHSNNEQFF.

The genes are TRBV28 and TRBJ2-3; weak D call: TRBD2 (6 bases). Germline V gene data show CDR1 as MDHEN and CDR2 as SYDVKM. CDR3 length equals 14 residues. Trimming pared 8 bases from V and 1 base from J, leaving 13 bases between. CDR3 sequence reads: CASVPGGGTDTQYF. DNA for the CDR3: TGTGCCAGCGTACCCGGAGGGGGCACAGATACGCAGTATTTT.

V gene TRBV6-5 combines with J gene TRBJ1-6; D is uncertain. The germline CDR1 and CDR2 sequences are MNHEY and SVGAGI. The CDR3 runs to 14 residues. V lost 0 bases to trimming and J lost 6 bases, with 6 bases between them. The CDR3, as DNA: TGTGCCAGCAGTTACTCGGCACCTAATTCACCCCTCCACTTT. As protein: CASSYSAPNSPLHF.